This T cell receptor beta chain was found in a study of radiotherapy plus CTLA-4 blockade in lung cancer. Study details: Disease control reached about 28%, with objective responses in under 20%.

CDR1 MGHRA and CDR2 YSYEKL come from the germline V gene. J was trimmed by 6 bases and V by 0 bases; bases with no gene match: 5. The CDR3 sequence is 16 residues long. Study findings and constraints: TCR clones of tumor origin grew in blood after radiotherapy plus ipilimumab. Increased serum interferon-beta after radiation also reportedly predicted response strongly.

Enrolled patients, whose metastatic non-small-cell lung cancer was chemo-refractory, received focal radiation plus CTLA-4 blockade with ipilimumab. The assay was immunoSEQ multiplex PCR, and TCRdb's table has in-frame clones only and misses some. Of approximately 30,000 clones detected, 81% appear once; the ten largest clones hold 20% to 25%. As concerns this clone: The antigen remains unidentified. The identical CDR3 is also encoded by other nucleotide sequences in the sample.

V is TRBV4-1 and J is TRBJ2-1, with 10 bases fitting TRBD2. The clonotype was recovered from a human donor with non-small cell lung cancer that progressed on radiotherapy plus ipilimumab. The starting material was peripheral blood, obtained from a patient treated with radiotherapy plus ipilimumab. The CDR3 is CASSQDGAGGPNEQFF. The CDR3 coding sequence is TGCGCCAGCAGCCAAGACGGAGCGGGGGGGCCCAATGAGCAGTTCTTC.